These 18 T cell receptor beta chains originate from one sample sequenced in a study of metastatic and nonmetastatic thyroid tumors. Nobody among the patients had been given any treatment before thyroid surgery. TCRdb ran MiXCR on the PCR reads. Of 11,000 or so clones detected, around 30% appear once; the ten largest clones hold about an eighth. Specimen: tumor tissue. These receptors were collected from a female donor with papillary thyroid cancer or a benign thyroid nodule (not recorded which). Some clones in this sample may be carry-over from other donors' samples.

The V call is TRBV12-3 or TRBV12-4, the J call TRBJ2-5; D remains unclear. Trimming pared 1 base from V and 0 bases from J, leaving 6 bases between. This CDR3 has 14 residues. CDR3: CASSLGHHQETQYF. The CDR3 DNA reads TGTGCCAGCAGTTTAGGACACCACCAAGAGACCCAGTACTTC.

This sequence joins TRBV5-1 and TRBJ2-3; D not resolved. The germline CDR1 and CDR2 sequences are SGHRS and YFSETQ. Between the trimmed V and J ends, which lost 5 bases and 5 bases, there was a span of 12 bases. The CDR3 runs 13 residues. This CDR3 reads CASRFGSEDTQYF. The CDR3 DNA sequence: TGCGCCAGCAGGTTTGGCTCGGAAGATACGCAGTATTTT.

This clone was counted a few times. This chain uses TRBV20-1 with TRBJ1-6; the D is unclear. CDR1 DFQATT and CDR2 SNEGSKA come from the germline V gene (reference sequence). The CDR3 covers 15 residues. The V gene lost 0 bases and the J gene lost 7 bases, with 13 bases spanning the gap. CDR3 sequence reads: CSARDRGLGNSPLHF. CDR3 coding DNA: TGCAGTGCTAGAGATCGAGGATTGGGGAATTCACCCCTCCACTTT.

Judged by abundance, this clone is medium-sized. The V and J genes are TRBV18 and TRBJ1-5, with D unclear. Germline values: CDR1 KGHSH, CDR2 LQKENI. This CDR3 comprises 13 residues. V was cut by 5 bases and J by 6 bases, with 11 bases left in between. The CDR3 bases are TGTGCCAGCTCAGAGGCGACGAGTCAGCCCCAGCATTTT. Translating it yields CASSEATSQPQHF. Together with reference TRBV18 and TRBJ1-5, the CDR3 gives the full variable domain: NAGVMQNPRHLVRRRGQEARLRCSPMKGHSHVYWYRQLPEEGLKFMVYLQKENIIDESGMPKERFSAEFPKEGPSILRIQQVVRGDSAAYFCASSEATSQPQHFGDGTRLSIL.

This clone was found once. The CDR3 loop is CASSPRAVLAGGLNNEQFF. The CDR3 nucleotides are TGTGCCAGCAGTCCCCGGGCGGTACTAGCTGGAGGGTTAAACAATGAGCAGTTCTTC. The chain joins TRBV6-2 or TRBV6-3 to TRBJ2-1; a weak D match, TRBD2 (6 bases). V gave up 5 bases and J gave up 5 bases, with 28 bases separating them. The CDR3 is made up of 19 amino acids. Germline CDR1 and CDR2: MNHEY and SVGEGT.

The chain has TRBV7-2 and TRBJ2-1; D unresolved. Trimming left V 1 base short and J 7 bases short, with 8 bases between. The CDR3 is 13 amino acids. Per germline, CDR1 SGHTA and CDR2 FQGNSA. The CDR3 reads CASSLEMGNEQFF. The CDR3 DNA reads as TGTGCCAGCAGCTTAGAAATGGGGAATGAGCAGTTCTTC. Complete variable domain (other parts from reference TRBV7-2 and TRBJ2-1): GAGVSQSPSNKVTEKGKDVELRCDPISGHTALYWYRQSLGQGLEFLIYFQGNSAPDKSGLPSDRFSAERTGGSVSTLTIQRTQQEDSAVYLCASSLEMGNEQFFGPGTRLTVL.

In this sample, this clone is medium-sized. The chain is built from TRBV6-2 or TRBV6-3 and TRBJ1-5, with D uncertain. V was pared by 6 bases and J by 0 bases, with 9 bases between. In germline, CDR1 is MNHEY, CDR2 SVGEGT. The CDR3 has 14 amino acids. The CDR3 sequence: CASSLSSSNQPQHF. CDR3 DNA: TGTGCCAGCAGCCTCAGCTCTAGCAATCAGCCCCAGCATTTT.

With respect to this clone: The conserved final phenylalanine or tryptophan is absent from the CDR3, which likely points to a read error. The chain links TRBV28 to TRBJ2-1, with 9 nucleotides matching TRBD2. The CDR3 covers 15 residues. CDR1 and CDR2 from the germline V gene are MDHEN and SYDVKM. Trimming cost V 4 bases and J 2 bases; bases outside gene matches: 3. The CDR3 DNA reads as TGTGCCAGCAGTTACGGACTAGCGACCTACAATGAGCAGTTCTTA. Its translation is CASSYGLATYNEQFL.

This chain joins TRBV19 and TRBJ1-5; 7 nucleotides align to TRBD1. V gave up 10 bases and J gave up 4 bases; unmatched junction bases: 10. The CDR3 has 14 residues. Germline-derived CDR1 and CDR2 are LNHDA and SQIVND (reference sequence). The CDR3 DNA sequence: TGTGCCACCAACCGACAGGGTGTGAATCAGCCCCAGCATTTT. Translating it yields CATNRQGVNQPQHF.

By share, this clone counts as medium-sized. This chain connects TRBV7-2 to TRBJ1-5; possibly TRBD1 for D (6 bases). Germline loops: CDR1 SGHTA, CDR2 FQGNSA. V lost 2 bases and J lost 5, with 13 bases in between. The CDR3 is 15 residues long. The CDR3 sequence is CASSLRGAGDQPQHF. The CDR3 DNA reads as TGTGCCAGCAGCTTAAGAGGGGCAGGGGATCAGCCCCAGCATTTT.

A single count supports this clone. The chain combines TRBV11-1 with TRBJ2-1; perhaps TRBD1 as D (6 bases). V was shortened by 1 base and J by 10 bases, with 17 bases between the two germline ends. Germline V gene lookup returns CDR1 SGHAT and CDR2 FQDESV (reference sequence). The CDR3 is made up of 15 amino acids. The CDR3: CASSLEQGASGEQFF. The CDR3 DNA reads as TGTGCCAGCAGCTTAGAACAGGGAGCTTCGGGGGAGCAGTTCTTC.

This clone ranks as medium-sized. V gene TRBV19 combines with J gene TRBJ2-3, with D unresolved. This CDR3 has 14 residues. Germline CDR1 and CDR2: LNHDA and SQIVND (reference sequence). Trimming removed 10 bases at V and 6 bases at J, with 20 bases between. CDR3 nucleotide sequence: TGTGCCACCAAGTATGTCTGGGGTAGGGATACGCAGTATTTT. Amino acid sequence: CATKYVWGRDTQYF.

This clone has just a few counts. In DNA, the CDR3 is TGTGCTAGTGGTTTGCAGCGGGGGGCGAATCCCTCCTACGGGAAGTACTTC. This gives the protein CASGLQRGANPSYGKYF. This chain links TRBV12-5 with TRBJ2-7; 9 bases are shared with TRBD2. Germline-derived CDR1 and CDR2 are LGHNT and FRNRAP. V trimming: 2 bases; J trimming: 11 bases; junction bases outside the gene matches: 19. CDR3 length: 17 amino acids. Full variable domain (rest looked up from reference TRBV12-5 and TRBJ2-7): DARVTQTPRHKVTEMGQEVTMRCQPILGHNTVFWYRQTMMQGLELLAYFRNRAPLDDSGMPKDRFSAEMPDATLATLKIQPSEPRDSAVYFCASGLQRGANPSYGKYFGPGTRLTVT.

This clone was seen a handful of times. V usage is TRBV12-3 or TRBV12-4 and J usage is TRBJ2-7; the D is unclear. The CDR3 contains 12 residues. V lost 5 bases to trimming and J lost 3 bases, with 8 bases between them. CDR3 nucleotides: TGTGCCAGCAGTCCGGGCTACTACGAGCAGTACTTC. Translated, it gives CASSPGYYEQYF.

V is TRBV6-2 or TRBV6-3 and J is TRBJ2-7; D possibly corresponds to TRBD2 (5 bases). This CDR3 has 16 amino acids. Germline CDR1 and CDR2: MNHEY and SVGEGT. V was cut by 7 bases and J by 2 bases, with 21 bases left in between. The CDR3 DNA is TGTGCCAGCACCCTCGGTGTTGGAGGTGTGGCCTACGAGCAGTACTTC. Translating it yields CASTLGVGGVAYEQYF.

Many counts were recorded for this clone. J is TRBJ2-3 and V is TRBV5-5; tentative D call: TRBD2 (5 bases). Germline CDR1 and CDR2: SGHKS and YYEKEE (reference sequence). Trimming cost V 4 bases and J 5 bases, with 11 bases left between them. There are 13 residues in the CDR3. The CDR3 region has the DNA TGTGCCAGCAGCCTAAGTGCGGGAGATACGCAGTATTTT. Amino acids: CASSLSAGDTQYF.

In this sample, this clone is medium-sized. This rearrangement joins TRBV20-1 to TRBJ2-1; 10 bases match TRBD2. J was trimmed by 7 bases and V by 1 base; bases with no gene match: 7. Per the germline V gene, CDR1 is DFQATT and CDR2 is SNEGSKA (reference sequence). This CDR3 region has 15 residues. The CDR3 loop reads CSARVKREGGNEQFF. Written as DNA, the CDR3 is TGCAGTGCTAGAGTAAAGCGGGAGGGCGGGAATGAGCAGTTCTTC.

This sequence joins TRBV19 and TRBJ2-3; 10 bases are a match to TRBD2. With V trimmed by 3 bases and J by 3 bases, 6 bases remained unmatched. Germline-derived CDR1 and CDR2 are LNHDA and SQIVND (reference sequence). There are 16 residues in the CDR3. CDR3 nucleotide sequence: TGTGCCAGTAGTATCCTAGCGGGGGCTACAACAGATACGCAGTATTTT. This gives the protein CASSILAGATTDTQYF.